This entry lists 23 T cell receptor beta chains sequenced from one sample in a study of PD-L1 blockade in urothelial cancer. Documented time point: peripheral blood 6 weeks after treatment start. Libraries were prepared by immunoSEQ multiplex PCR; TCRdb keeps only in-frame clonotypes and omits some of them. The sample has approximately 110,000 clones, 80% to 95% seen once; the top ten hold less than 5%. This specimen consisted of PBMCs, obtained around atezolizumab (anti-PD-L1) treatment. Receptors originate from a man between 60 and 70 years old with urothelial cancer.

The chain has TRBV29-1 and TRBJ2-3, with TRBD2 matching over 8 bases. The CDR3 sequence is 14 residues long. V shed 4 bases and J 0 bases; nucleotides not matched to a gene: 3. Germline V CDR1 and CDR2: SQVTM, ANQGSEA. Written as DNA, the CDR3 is TGCAGCGTTGCCGAGCGGGAGAGCACAGATACGCAGTATTTT. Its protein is CSVAERESTDTQYF.

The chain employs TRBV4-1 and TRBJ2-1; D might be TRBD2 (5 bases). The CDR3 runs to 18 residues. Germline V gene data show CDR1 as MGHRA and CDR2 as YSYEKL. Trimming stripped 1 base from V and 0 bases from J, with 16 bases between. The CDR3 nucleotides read TGCGCCAGCAGCCAAGTTGACCTGGTTGGGAGCTCCTACAATGAGCAGTTCTTC. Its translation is CASSQVDLVGSSYNEQFF.

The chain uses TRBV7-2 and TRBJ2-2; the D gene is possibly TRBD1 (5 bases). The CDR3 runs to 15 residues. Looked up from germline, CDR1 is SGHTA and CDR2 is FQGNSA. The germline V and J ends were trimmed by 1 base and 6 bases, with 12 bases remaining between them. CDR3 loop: CASSLVQGGSGELFF. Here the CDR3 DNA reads TGTGCCAGCAGCTTAGTCCAGGGTGGGTCCGGGGAGCTGTTTTTT. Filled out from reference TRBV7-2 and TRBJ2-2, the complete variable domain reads GAGVSQSPSNKVTEKGKDVELRCDPISGHTALYWYRQSLGQGLEFLIYFQGNSAPDKSGLPSDRFSAERTGGSVSTLTIQRTQQEDSAVYLCASSLVQGGSGELFFGEGSRLTVL.

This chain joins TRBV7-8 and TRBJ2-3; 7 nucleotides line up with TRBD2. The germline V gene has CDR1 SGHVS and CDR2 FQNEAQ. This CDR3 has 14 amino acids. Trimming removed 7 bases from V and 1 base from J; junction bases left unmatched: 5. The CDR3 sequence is CASTPAGGTDTQYF. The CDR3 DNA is TGTGCCAGCACCCCCGCGGGGGGCACAGATACGCAGTATTTT.

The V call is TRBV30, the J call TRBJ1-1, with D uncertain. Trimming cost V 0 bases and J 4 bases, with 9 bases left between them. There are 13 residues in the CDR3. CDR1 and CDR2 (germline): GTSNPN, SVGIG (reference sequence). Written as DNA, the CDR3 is TGTGCCTGGAGTGTACCCGGGGTCACTGAAGCTTTCTTT. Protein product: CAWSVPGVTEAFF. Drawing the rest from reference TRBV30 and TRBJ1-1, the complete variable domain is SQTIHQWPATLVQPVGSPLSLECTVEGTSNPNLYWYRQAAGRGLQLLFYSVGIGQISSEVPQNLSASRPQDRQFILSSKKLLLSDSGFYLCAWSVPGVTEAFFGQGTRLTVV.

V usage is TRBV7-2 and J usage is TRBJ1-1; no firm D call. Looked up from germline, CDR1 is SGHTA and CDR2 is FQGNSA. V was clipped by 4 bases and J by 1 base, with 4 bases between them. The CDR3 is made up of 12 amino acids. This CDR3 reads CASSWANTEAFF. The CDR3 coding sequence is TGTGCCAGCAGCTGGGCGAACACTGAAGCTTTCTTT.

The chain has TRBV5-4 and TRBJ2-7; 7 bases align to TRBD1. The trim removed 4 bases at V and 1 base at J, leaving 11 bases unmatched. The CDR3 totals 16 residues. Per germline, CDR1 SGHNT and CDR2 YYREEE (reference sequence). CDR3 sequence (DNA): TGTGCCAGCAGCCAAACGACAGGGCGTAATTCCTACGAGCAGTACTTC. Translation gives CASSQTTGRNSYEQYF.

In DNA, the CDR3 is TGTGCCAGCAGTGAAGCGCGGGGGGGCACAGATACGCAGTATTTT. Its translation: CASSEARGGTDTQYF. The rearrangement uses TRBV2 and TRBJ2-3; 8 nucleotides match TRBD2. Unmatched junction bases numbered 0, after V lost 0 bases and J lost 1 base. CDR1 SNHLY and CDR2 FYNNEI come from the germline V gene. The CDR3 has 15 amino acids.

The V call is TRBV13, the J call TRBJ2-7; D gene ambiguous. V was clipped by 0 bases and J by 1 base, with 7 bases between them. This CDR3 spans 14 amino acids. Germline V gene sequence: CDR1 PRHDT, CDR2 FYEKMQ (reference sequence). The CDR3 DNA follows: TGTGCCAGCAGCTTAGGTGGGCGTTCCTACGAGCAGTACTTC. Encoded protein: CASSLGGRSYEQYF.

For the CDR3, the DNA is TGTGCCAGCAGCGCTTCCGGGGGGGGTACTGAAGCTTTCTTT. Its translation is CASSASGGGTEAFF. The rearrangement joins TRBV9 to TRBJ1-1, with D maybe TRBD1 (5 bases). Per the germline V gene, CDR1 is SGDLS and CDR2 is YYNGEE. With 3 bases removed from V and 5 bases from J, the gap between germline ends came to 14 bases. The CDR3 runs 14 residues.

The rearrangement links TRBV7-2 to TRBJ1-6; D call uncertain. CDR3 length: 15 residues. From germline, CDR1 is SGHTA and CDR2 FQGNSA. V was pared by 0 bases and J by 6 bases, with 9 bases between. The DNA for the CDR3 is TGTGCCAGCAGCTTAGCCACAGTGATTAATTCACCCCTCCACTTT. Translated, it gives CASSLATVINSPLHF.

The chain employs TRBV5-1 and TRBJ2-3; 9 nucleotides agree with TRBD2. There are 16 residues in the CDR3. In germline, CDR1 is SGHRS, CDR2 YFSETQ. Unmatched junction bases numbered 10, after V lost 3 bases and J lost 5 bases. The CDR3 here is CASSSLGTSRKDTQYF. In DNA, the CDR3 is TGCGCCAGCAGCTCCCTCGGGACTAGCAGAAAAGATACGCAGTATTTT.

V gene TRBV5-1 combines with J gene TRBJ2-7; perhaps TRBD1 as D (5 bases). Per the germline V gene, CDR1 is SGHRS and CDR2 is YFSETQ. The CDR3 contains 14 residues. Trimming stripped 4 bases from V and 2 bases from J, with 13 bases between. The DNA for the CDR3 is TGCGCCAGCAGCATAGACAGTACTGCCTACGAGCAGTACTTC. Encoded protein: CASSIDSTAYEQYF.

For the CDR3, the DNA is TGTGCCTGGGAGACAGGGGGCACAGATACGCAGTATTTT. Translating it yields CAWETGGTDTQYF. The rearrangement uses TRBV30 and TRBJ2-3; 8 bases match TRBD1. The V gene's germline CDR1 is GTSNPN and CDR2 SVGIG (reference sequence). The CDR3 loop spans 13 amino acids. Trimming cost V 5 bases and J 1 base; bases outside gene matches: 2.

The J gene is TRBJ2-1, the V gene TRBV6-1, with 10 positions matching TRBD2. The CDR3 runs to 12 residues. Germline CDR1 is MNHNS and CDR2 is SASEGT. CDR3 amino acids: CATAGGGYEQFF. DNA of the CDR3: TGTGCTACAGCGGGGGGGGGCTATGAGCAGTTCTTC.

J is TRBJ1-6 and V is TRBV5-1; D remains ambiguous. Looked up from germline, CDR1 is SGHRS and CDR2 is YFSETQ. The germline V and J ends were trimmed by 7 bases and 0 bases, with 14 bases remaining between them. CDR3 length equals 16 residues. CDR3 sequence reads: CASRPAGSSYNSPLHF. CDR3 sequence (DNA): TGCGCCAGCCGGCCGGCCGGGAGCTCCTATAATTCACCCCTCCACTTT. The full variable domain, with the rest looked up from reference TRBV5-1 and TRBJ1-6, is KAGVTQTPRYLIKTRGQQVTLSCSPISGHRSVSWYQQTPGQGLQFLFEYFSETQRNKGNFPGRFSGRQFSNSRSEMNVSTLELGDSALYLCASRPAGSSYNSPLHFGNGTRLTVT.

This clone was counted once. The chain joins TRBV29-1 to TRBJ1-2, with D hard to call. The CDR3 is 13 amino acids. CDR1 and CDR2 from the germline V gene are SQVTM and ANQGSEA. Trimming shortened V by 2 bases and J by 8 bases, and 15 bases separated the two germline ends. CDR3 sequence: CSVEPRPGRGYTF. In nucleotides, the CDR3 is TGCAGCGTTGAACCCCGGCCGGGAAGGGGCTACACCTTC. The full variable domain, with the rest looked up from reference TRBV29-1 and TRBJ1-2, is SAVISQKPSRDICQRGTSLTIQCQVDSQVTMMFWYRQQPGQSLTLIATANQGSEATYESGFVIDKFPISRPNLTFSTLTVSNMSPEDSSIYLCSVEPRPGRGYTFGSGTRLTVV.

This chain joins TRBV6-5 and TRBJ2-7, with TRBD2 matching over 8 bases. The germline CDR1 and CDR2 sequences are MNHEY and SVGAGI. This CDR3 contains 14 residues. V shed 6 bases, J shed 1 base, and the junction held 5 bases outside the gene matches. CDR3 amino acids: CASRQERESYEQYF. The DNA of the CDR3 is TGTGCCAGCAGACAGGAGCGGGAGTCCTACGAGCAGTACTTC.

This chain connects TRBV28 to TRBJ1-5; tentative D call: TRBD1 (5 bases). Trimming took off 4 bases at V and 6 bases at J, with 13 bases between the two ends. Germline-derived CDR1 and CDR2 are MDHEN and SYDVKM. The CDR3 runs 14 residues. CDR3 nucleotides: TGTGCCAGCAGTTCACGCGGGGGAAGTCAGCCCCAGCATTTT. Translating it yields CASSSRGGSQPQHF.

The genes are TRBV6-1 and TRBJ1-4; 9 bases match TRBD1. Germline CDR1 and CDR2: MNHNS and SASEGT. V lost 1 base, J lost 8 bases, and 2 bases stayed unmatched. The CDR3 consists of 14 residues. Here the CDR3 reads CASSEGGQGEKLFF. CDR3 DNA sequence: TGTGCCAGCAGTGAAGGGGGACAGGGCGAAAAACTGTTTTTT.

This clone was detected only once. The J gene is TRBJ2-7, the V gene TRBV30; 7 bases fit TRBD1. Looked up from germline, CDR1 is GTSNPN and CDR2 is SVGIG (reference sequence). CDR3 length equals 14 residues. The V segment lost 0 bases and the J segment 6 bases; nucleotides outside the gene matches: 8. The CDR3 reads CAWSVGTAKAEQYF. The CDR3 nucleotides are TGTGCCTGGAGTGTCGGGACAGCTAAAGCCGAGCAGTACTTC.

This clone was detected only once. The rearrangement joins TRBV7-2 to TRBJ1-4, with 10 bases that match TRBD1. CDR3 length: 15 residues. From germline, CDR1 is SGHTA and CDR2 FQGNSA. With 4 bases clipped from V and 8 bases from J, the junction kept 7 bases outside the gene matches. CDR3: CASSSSGTGDEKLFF. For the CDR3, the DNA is TGTGCCAGCAGCTCCTCCGGGACAGGGGACGAAAAACTGTTTTTT. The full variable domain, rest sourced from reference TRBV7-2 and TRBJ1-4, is GAGVSQSPSNKVTEKGKDVELRCDPISGHTALYWYRQSLGQGLEFLIYFQGNSAPDKSGLPSDRFSAERTGGSVSTLTIQRTQQEDSAVYLCASSSSGTGDEKLFFGSGTQLSVL.

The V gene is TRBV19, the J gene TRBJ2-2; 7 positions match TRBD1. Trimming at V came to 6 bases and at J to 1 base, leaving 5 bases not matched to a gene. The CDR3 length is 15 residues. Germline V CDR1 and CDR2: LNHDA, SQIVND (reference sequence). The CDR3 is CASSRQGWNTGELFF. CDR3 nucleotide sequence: TGTGCCAGTAGCCGACAGGGCTGGAACACCGGGGAGCTGTTTTTT.